This T cell receptor beta chain was sequenced during a study of blood T cell repertoires in COVID-19. The CDR3 sequence is 11 residues long. Germline lookup yields CDR1 SGHRS and CDR2 YFSETQ. V lost 4 bases to trimming and J lost 7 bases, with 9 bases between them. The repertoire was sequenced with immunoSEQ multiplex PCR; TCRdb's copy has only in-frame clones and lacks some. The sample holds 250,000 to 350,000 clones, 86% seen once. This TCR derives from a woman aged 70-85 years with COVID-19, enrolled during active disease. The sequencing input was peripheral blood. The V and J genes are TRBV5-1 and TRBJ2-7; D might be TRBD2 (5 bases). The CDR3 nucleotides read TGCGCCAGCAGCGGCGGACTGGAGCAGTACTTC. It encodes CASSGGLEQYF.